A single T cell receptor (beta chain) is shown here with its context. As yet, its antigen is unknown. In the PCR, 60 Vbeta and 13 Jbeta primers were used. Assay used: immunoSEQ multiplex PCR; TCRdb lists only in-frame clones, some missing. There are some 130,000 clones in the sample; around 79% occur only once, and around 7% lies in the top ten. The entry originates in a study of cytomegalovirus exposure and HLA in healthy donors. Germline values: CDR1 MNHNS, CDR2 SASEGT. This CDR3 is built from 14 residues. The J segment lost 5 bases and the V segment lost 8 bases, leaving 10 bases of the junction unmatched. Regarding the study as a whole: TCR sequences were mostly rare, though some public TCRs occurred in many donors. Among TCR beta chains, those listed as cytomegalovirus-associated numbered fewer than 200.

This clonotype was sampled from a man aged 35-49 years in good health and CMV-seropositive. Source material: PBMCs. V gene TRBV6-1 combines with J gene TRBJ2-7; TRBD1 aligns across 9 bases. The CDR3 protein is CASGIQGARDEQYF. CDR3 bases: TGTGCCAGCGGAATACAGGGGGCTCGCGACGAGCAGTACTTC.